This paragraph covers one T cell receptor (beta chain) sequence. Which antigen it targets is not known. No qualities accompany the bases; no much larger clone lies one base away. The entry originates in a study of CD8+CD57+ T cells in acquired aplastic anemia listed by TCRdb under 2018. Notes on the research overall: A mean of approximately 2.9 ug of DNA, ranging from 0.2 to 27.4 ug, was extracted from sorted CD4+ and CD8+ cells. What the study reported, not specific to this receptor: Around 27 CD8+ CDR3 sequences were shared between patients and controls but appeared highly expressed in patients and within their immunodominant clones. Between patients and healthy controls, no significant difference in CD8+ Simpson's diversity was found (P=0.060).

TCR repertoires of sorted CD4+ and CD8+ blood T cells from severe aplastic anemia patients and healthy subjects were deep-sequenced in the study. Ficoll-Paque density gradient centrifugation was used to isolate peripheral blood mononuclear cells. Before DNA extraction, CD4+ and CD8+ T cells were sorted with FACS or magnetic beads. Genomic DNA was used as template for profiling of TCR beta VDJ combinations and CDR3 sequences. An Illumina HiSeq 2000 was used for TCR repertoire sequencing. Turning to the authors' computational methods: TRBV/TRBJ rearrangement plots, CDR3 size and DJ length profiles, and Simpson's diversity index were used to evaluate the repertoires. The most abundant DNA sequence in the deep sequencing data was taken as the immunodominant clone. CDR3 amino acid sequences were checked for sharing across subjects and were also compared against the VDJdb database and published repertoires. In TCRdb, the public reads were trimmed at Q25 with fastp and aligned with MiXCR, with productive beta chains retained. Rows with one shared CDR3 protein collapse into an entry with the most common genes and DNA. The V and J calls and clone size come from TCRdb's table, not from the authors' own analysis. The table for this sample lists roughly 300,000 distinct CDR3 sequences; approximately 56% of them were counted only once. The leading ten clones occupy 6.5% to 10% of the sample.

The germline ends are 20 bases apart after V is trimmed by 5 bases and J by 3 bases. CDR1 is given as SNHLY and CDR2 as FYNNEI, both from the germline V gene. Including the terminal cysteine and phenylalanine, the CDR3 comprises 16 residues. Left in the record is the CDR3 DNA by itself, 48 bases read in frame from the first base. The rearranged segments are TRBV2 and TRBJ2-7; a tentative D match to TRBD1 spans 7 bases. Sequenced input: sorted CD4+, CD8+, or CD8+CD57+ T cells (not recorded which) from PBMCs. This sequence was found in a human donor with severe aplastic anemia or a healthy control (not recorded which). CDR3 sequence: CASSYNAGTEVYEQYF. The nucleotide sequence reads as follows: TGTGCCAGCAGTTACAACGCGGGGACAGAAGTCTACGAGCAGTACTTC.